This T cell receptor beta chain stems from a study of regulatory T cells in long-lasting Graves disease. Germline V gives CDR1 SEHNR, CDR2 FQNEAQ (reference sequence). The J segment lost 3 bases and the V segment lost 5 bases, leaving 3 bases of the junction unmatched. This CDR3 has 15 amino acids. Indicated time point: persistent/refractory GD, antithyroid drugs over 5 years with positive TRAb. PBMC-extracted RNA yielded the TCR library. To make TCR beta libraries, researchers used iRepertoire HTBI primers and Arm-PCR of CDR3 regions. A single record per CDR3 protein comes from TCRdb applying MiXCR to the multiplex PCR reads. The sample holds 350,000 to 500,000 distinct CDR3 sequences, around 23% seen once.

The sequences come from peripheral blood mononuclear cells (PBMCs), collected when the disease was refractory, from a patient treated with antithyroid drugs. The clonotype originates from a female donor with Graves disease. V gene TRBV7-9 combines with J gene TRBJ2-2, with 10 bases that match TRBD1. The CDR3 sequence is CASSPGQGDTGELFF. The CDR3 DNA sequence: TGTGCCAGCAGCCCAGGACAGGGGGACACCGGGGAGCTGTTTTTT.